These T cell receptor beta chains were read from a single sample in a study of T cell changes during pregnancy in multiple sclerosis. Clones were read by immunoSEQ multiplex PCR, and TCRdb kept only the in-frame ones, dropping some. Of some 100,000 clones in the sample, around nine tenths were seen once. The source was peripheral blood, collected in the second trimester of pregnancy. The receptors shown here come from a female donor with multiple sclerosis, enrolled in a pregnancy study. Each CDR3 is given with its conserved first and last residue. Fields, in order: clone size, V gene, D gene, J gene, CDR3 DNA, CDR3 protein. The D gene is left open where the match is weak. Size tells how often a clone was seen (once, few, many) or the class of an expanded clone, and some rows leave it out.

>NA|TRBV29-1|NA|TRBJ1-2
TGCAGCGCAGAGACAGACTACTATGGCTACACCTTC
CSAETDYYGYTF
>NA|TRBV6-6|TRBD1|TRBJ1-5
TGTGCCAGCAGTTACTCGTTCCAGGGGGTTAATCAGCCCCAGCATTTT
CASSYSFQGVNQPQHF
>NA|TRBV5-8|TRBD1|TRBJ2-7
TGTGCCAGCAGCTCCGGGACAGGGGGTTTCTACGAGCAGTACTTC
CASSSGTGGFYEQYF
>NA|TRBV27|NA|TRBJ2-1
TGTGCCAGCAGTTCCGAGGGTGGCAATGAGCAGTTCTTC
CASSSEGGNEQFF
>NA|TRBV27|TRBD1|TRBJ1-4
TGTGCCAGCAGTTTGACTCCCGGGACAGCCTATGAAAAACTGTTTTTT
CASSLTPGTAYEKLFF
>NA|TRBV10-1|NA|TRBJ2-7
TGCGCCAGCAGGACAGGCTCCTACGAGCAGTACTTC
CASRTGSYEQYF
>NA|TRBV7-9|NA|TRBJ2-2
TGTGCCAGCAGTCGACAGAACACCGGGGAGCTGTTTTTT
CASSRQNTGELFF
>once|TRBV30|TRBD1|TRBJ1-2
TGTGCCTGGAGAGACAGGGCCCCTCTTAACTATGGCTACACCTTC
CAWRDRAPLNYGYTF
>few|TRBV5-1|NA|TRBJ1-1
TGCGCCAGCAGCTTGAACAGCTTGAACACTGAAGCTTTCTTT
CASSLNSLNTEAFF
>NA|TRBV7-8|NA|TRBJ2-1
TGTGCCAGCAGGTCACTAGGAGGGTTCAAGGAGCAGTTCTTC
CASRSLGGFKEQFF
>once|TRBV30|NA|TRBJ1-3
TGTGCCTCCTCAGGCCTACCCCTCTCTGGAAACACCATATATTTT
CASSGLPLSGNTIYF
>NA|TRBV20-1|NA|TRBJ2-7
TGCAGTGCCTTCTATGCCGCGAACAGCCTTTTC
CSAFYAANSLF
>NA|TRBV2|NA|TRBJ2-3
TGTGCCATTACTTCCCAAAGCACAGATACGCAGTATTTT
CAITSQSTDTQYF
>NA|TRBV6-1|NA|TRBJ1-4
TGTGCCAGCAGTGAAGTCGGAACCGGGGAAAAACTGTTTTTT
CASSEVGTGEKLFF
>NA|TRBV12-5|TRBD2|TRBJ2-7
TGTGCTAGTGGCCCGCGATCTAGCGGGGTGACCTACGAGCAGTACTTC
CASGPRSSGVTYEQYF
>NA|TRBV4-1|TRBD1|TRBJ1-4
TGCGCCAGCAGCCAAGCATTCAAACAGGGGGCAAATGAAAAACTGTTTTTT
CASSQAFKQGANEKLFF
>NA|TRBV28|TRBD1|TRBJ1-2
TGTGCCAGCAGTCCCCCCACCGGACAGGGGTATGGCTACACCTTC
CASSPPTGQGYGYTF
>NA|TRBV7-8|TRBD1|TRBJ1-5
TGTGCCAGCAGCTCCCAGACAGGGGTCGGGCAACGGCCCCAGCATTTT
CASSSQTGVGQRPQHF
>NA|TRBV5-1|TRBD2|TRBJ2-1
TGCGCCAGCAGCTTGGCCACTAGCGGGAATGAGCAGTTCTTC
CASSLATSGNEQFF
>NA|TRBV7-9|TRBD2|TRBJ2-1
TGTGCCAGCACCCCCGGGACTACCTACAATGAGCAGTTCTTC
CASTPGTTYNEQFF
>NA|TRBV19|NA|TRBJ2-5
TGTGCCAGTAGTGACAGGGAGACCCAGTACTTC
CASSDRETQYF
>once|TRBV20-1|NA|TRBJ1-2
TGCAGTGCTAGAGATGGCAGCGCTCCTTCCTTC
CSARDGSAPSF
>few|TRBV6-1|TRBD1|TRBJ1-1
TGTGCCAGCAGCCCCCGGACAGGGGGATACACTGAAGCTTTCTTT
CASSPRTGGYTEAFF
>NA|TRBV19|TRBD1|TRBJ1-1
TGTGCCAGCCGTGCAGGACGACAGGGTTTCGAGGCCAACACTGAAGCTTTCTTT
CASRAGRQGFEANTEAFF
>NA|TRBV9|NA|TRBJ1-1
TGTGCCAGCAGCGTAGCGGGGGATAACGCTTTCTTT
CASSVAGDNAFF
>NA|TRBV16|NA|TRBJ1-5
TGTGCCAGCAGCCTTCGACAGGATCAGCCCCAGCATTTT
CASSLRQDQPQHF
>NA|TRBV19|NA|TRBJ1-4
TGTGCCAGTAGTATAACAGGAGCAACTAATGAAAAACTGTTTTTT
CASSITGATNEKLFF
>NA|TRBV5-1|TRBD1|TRBJ1-1
TGCGCCAGCAGCTTACAGGGGAGTACTGAAGCTTTCTTT
CASSLQGSTEAFF
>NA|TRBV4-1|NA|TRBJ2-7
TGCGCCAGCAGCCAAGATAGGCGGGGTTACTACGAGCAGTACTTC
CASSQDRRGYYEQYF
>once|TRBV18|TRBD2|TRBJ2-7
TGTGCCAGCCGACGGGGGGTCGGGGACTACGAGCAGTACTTC
CASRRGVGDYEQYF
>NA|TRBV28|NA|TRBJ1-1
TGTGCCAGCAGCCAACCTCGGGCAGGGTGGACCACTGAAGCTTTCTTT
CASSQPRAGWTTEAFF
>NA|TRBV6-1|NA|TRBJ2-1
TGTGCCAGCAGTGTCACACTAGCTGTCCGGTACAATGAGCAGTTCTTC
CASSVTLAVRYNEQFF
>NA|TRBV7-3|NA|TRBJ1-2
TGTGCCAGCAGCTTAGGGGGGGGAGACTATGGCTACACCTTC
CASSLGGGDYGYTF
>NA|TRBV27|TRBD1|TRBJ1-4
TGTGCCAGCAGGCCCTGGACAGGGGCGACCCCTGCAACTAATGAAAAACTGTTTTTT
CASRPWTGATPATNEKLFF
>NA|TRBV10-3|TRBD1|TRBJ1-1
TGTGCCATCAGCCTAGACAGGGCGACTGAAGCTTTCTTT
CAISLDRATEAFF
>NA|TRBV5-6|TRBD1|TRBJ2-7
TGTGCCAGCAGCTTGTTCGGGACAGGCCAAGCCCACGAGCAGTACTTC
CASSLFGTGQAHEQYF
>NA|TRBV28|TRBD2|TRBJ2-2
TGTGCCAGCAAACCGGGACTAGCGGCCGGGGAGCTGTTTTTT
CASKPGLAAGELFF
>NA|TRBV5-8|TRBD2|TRBJ2-7
TGTGCCAGCAGCTTATGGATCGGACTAGCGGCCTACGAGCAGTACTTC
CASSLWIGLAAYEQYF
>NA|TRBV5-6|TRBD1|TRBJ1-5
TGTGCCAGCAGCTGGGACAGGACCATTTTAGACAATCAGCCCCAGCATTTT
CASSWDRTILDNQPQHF
>NA|TRBV11-1|NA|TRBJ1-3
TGTGCCAGCAGCCCCCAGTCCAGGACAGAAGGGGTCTCTGGAAACACCATATATTTT
CASSPQSRTEGVSGNTIYF